This entry lists 6 T cell receptor beta chains sequenced from one sample in a study of spatial heterogeneity in lung cancer. A single record per CDR3 protein comes from TCRdb applying MiXCR to the 5' RACE reads. The sample carries nearly 95,000 distinct CDR3 sequences, around 19% recorded once. The sample's time point: blood at routine non-recurrence follow-up after resection. Sample: PBMCs, taken at follow-up. These receptors all stem from a male donor with early-stage non-small cell lung cancer.

The chain is built from TRBV11-2 and TRBJ2-1; TRBD2 matches at 7 bases. Germline CDR1 SGHAT, CDR2 FQNNGV. This CDR3 is 15 amino acids long. The V and J ends lost 5 bases and 5 bases, in that order; junction bases with no gene match: 9. CDR3 DNA: TGTGCCAGCAGCCCCGGAGGGCGGGGGAACAATGAGCAGTTCTTC. Its protein is CASSPGGRGNNEQFF.

The CDR3 loop reads CSAGFSGNTIYF. DNA for the CDR3: TGCAGTGCAGGGTTCTCTGGAAACACCATATATTTT. V gene TRBV20-1 combines with J gene TRBJ1-3; no reliable D call. The V gene's germline CDR1 is DFQATT and CDR2 SNEGSKA (reference sequence). The CDR3 is made up of 12 amino acids. V was pared by 6 bases and J by 0 bases, with 6 bases between.

This clonotype was detected a few times. The rearrangement joins TRBV18 to TRBJ2-7; 8 bases are a match to TRBD1. The germline gives CDR1 KGHSH, CDR2 LQKENI. V dropped 4 bases and J dropped 1; count of bases not matched to a gene: 9. This CDR3 contains 16 residues. The CDR3 DNA reads as TGTGCCAGCTCACAGCTGGACAGGGAAGGTTCCTACGAGCAGTACTTC. Encoded protein: CASSQLDREGSYEQYF.

This clonotype showed up just a few times. This sequence joins TRBV5-1 and TRBJ2-3; D not resolved. V shed 10 bases and J shed 3 bases, with 12 bases lying between them. The V gene's germline CDR1 is SGHRS and CDR2 YFSETQ. The CDR3 spans 12 residues. CDR3 region: CARRRRTDTQYF. The CDR3 DNA sequence: TGCGCCCGTAGACGTCGGACAGATACGCAGTATTTT.

V and J are TRBV20-1 and TRBJ2-1; D is unclear. Trimming cost V 5 bases and J 5 bases, with 16 bases left between them. The CDR3 sequence is 14 residues long. From germline, CDR1 is DFQATT and CDR2 SNEGSKA (reference sequence). CDR3: CSAVKGWANNEQFF. CDR3 DNA sequence: TGCAGTGCTGTAAAGGGCTGGGCAAACAATGAGCAGTTCTTC.

This clonotype appeared many times. The chain carries TRBV7-2 and TRBJ2-5, with a weak D call TRBD2 (6 bases). Germline-derived CDR1 and CDR2 are SGHTA and FQGNSA. V was shortened by 4 bases and J by 2 bases, with 14 bases between the two germline ends. The CDR3 runs to 15 residues. CDR3 region: CASSSRGSRQETQYF. CDR3 DNA sequence: TGTGCCAGCAGCTCGCGGGGCAGTAGGCAAGAGACCCAGTACTTC.